These 24 T cell receptor beta chains share one sample of origin, sequenced in a study of regulatory T cells in long-lasting Graves disease. Time point denoted: persistent/refractory GD, antithyroid drugs over 5 years with positive TRAb. PBMCs provided the RNA from which the TCR library was made. Building of the TCR beta libraries involved iRepertoire HTBI primers and Arm-PCR of CDR3 regions. TCRdb reanalysed the multiplex PCR reads using MiXCR and keeps one entry per CDR3 protein. In the table there are approximately 380,000 distinct CDR3 sequences, less than 25% of which are singletons. Here the sequenced sample was peripheral blood mononuclear cells (PBMCs), taken when the disease was refractory, from a patient treated with antithyroid drugs. These TCRs come from a female donor with Graves disease.

This clonotype was found a few times. A much larger clone differs from this one at a single base, so this may be a read error. The rearrangement uses TRBV27 and TRBJ2-5; D is unclear. CDR3 length: 14 amino acids. Germline lookup yields CDR1 MNHEY and CDR2 SMNVEV (reference sequence). Between the trimmed V and J ends, which lost 6 bases and 5 bases, there was a span of 16 bases. The CDR3, as DNA: TGTGCCAGCAGGCCAATGGGTTTGCGGGAGACCCAGTACTTC. It specifies CASRPMGLRETQYF.

This clonotype has a count of ten or more. The genes are TRBV28 and TRBJ2-7, with D maybe TRBD1 (5 bases). The germline V gene has CDR1 MDHEN and CDR2 SYDVKM. The CDR3 sequence is 13 residues long. V lost 6 bases and J 9 bases, leaving 18 bases between the germline ends. The CDR3 coding sequence is TGTGCCAGCAGGCAGGGTACCCTAAGTGGGCAGTACTTC. It translates to CASRQGTLSGQYF.

This clonotype came up many times. The CDR3 coding sequence is TGTGCCAGCACCCAGTCGGGGTGGCGCAATCAGCCCCAGCATTTT. Encoded protein: CASTQSGWRNQPQHF. The V and J genes are TRBV12-3 or TRBV12-4 and TRBJ1-5; D unresolved. The CDR3 length is 15 residues. The ends were cut back, 7 bases at V and 2 bases at J, with 15 bases in the middle.

The genes are TRBV19 and TRBJ2-5; D possibly corresponds to TRBD1 (6 bases). Trimming took 5 bases from V and 2 from J, leaving 18 bases between them. The germline V gene encodes CDR1 LNHDA and CDR2 SQIVND (reference sequence). The CDR3 length is 16 residues. CDR3 nucleotides: TGTGCCAGTAGTCCAAACCCCCCCGGACAGCAAGAGACCCAGTACTTC. Protein: CASSPNPPGQQETQYF.

This chain uses TRBV9 with TRBJ2-7; unclear D gene. Germline CDR1 is SGDLS and CDR2 is YYNGEE. V lost 0 bases to trimming and J lost 0 bases, with 10 bases between them. The length of the CDR3 is 15 residues. DNA of the CDR3: TGTGCCAGCAGCGTAGGGTCAGCCTCCTCCTACGAGCAGTACTTC. It codes for CASSVGSASSYEQYF.

As concerns this clonotype: A much larger clone lies one base from this, so it may be a read error. J is TRBJ2-5 and V is TRBV28; the D is unclear. V was cut by 3 bases and J by 5 bases, with 19 bases left in between. This CDR3 spans 16 amino acids. Germline-derived CDR1 and CDR2 are MDHEN and SYDVKM. The CDR3 nucleotides are TGTGCCAGCAGTTTTATGGCGGCTAGGGATGAGGAGACCCAGTACTTC. Amino acids: CASSFMAARDEETQYF.

This clonotype was detected only a few times. This sequence joins TRBV6-1 and TRBJ1-5, with 8 positions matching TRBD1. CDR3 length equals 16 residues. Germline CDR1 reads MNHNS; CDR2 reads SASEGT. J lost 3 bases, V lost 5 bases, and 9 bases had no gene match. CDR3 nucleotides: TGTGCCAGCAGTACGGAGACAGGGGCCACCAATCAGCCCCAGCATTTT. It encodes CASSTETGATNQPQHF.

The genes are TRBV5-4 and TRBJ2-7; 13 nucleotides match TRBD2. J lost 1 base, V lost 0 bases, and 4 bases had no gene match. Per the germline V gene, CDR1 is SGHNT and CDR2 is YYREEE (reference sequence). The CDR3 is 17 residues long. The CDR3 coding sequence is TGTGCCAGCAGCTTGGGGACTAGCGGGAGCATTTCCTACGAGCAGTACTTC. The encoded protein is CASSLGTSGSISYEQYF.

This clonotype has more than one count but fewer than ten. This rearrangement joins TRBV24-1 to TRBJ1-4; D unresolved. Germline V gives CDR1 KGHDR, CDR2 SFDVKD. V was trimmed by 4 bases and J by 3 bases, leaving 8 bases between them. The CDR3 runs 14 residues. The CDR3 reads CATSDGLANEKLFF. The CDR3 nucleotides read TGTGCCACCAGTGACGGTCTCGCTAATGAAAAACTGTTTTTT.

J is TRBJ2-7 and V is TRBV7-2; tentatively, D is TRBD2 (5 bases). Germline V CDR1 and CDR2: SGHTA, FQGNSA. CDR3 length: 17 residues. V was pared by 2 bases and J by 3 bases, with 20 bases between. The CDR3, as DNA: TGTGCCAGCAGCTTACAGGCGGCGGGCAAAGTAAGCTACGAGCAGTACTTC. Translation gives CASSLQAAGKVSYEQYF.

The sample holds a few counts of this clonotype. V is TRBV5-6 and J is TRBJ2-7; 9 bases are a match to TRBD2. Germline assignment: CDR1 SGHDT and CDR2 YYEEEE. The V and J ends lost 4 bases and 7 bases, in that order; junction bases with no gene match: 9. The CDR3 length is 14 residues. DNA of the CDR3: TGTGCCAGCAGCCTCGGGGTAGCGGGAGATGAGCAGTACTTC. This gives the protein CASSLGVAGDEQYF.

Many counts were recorded for this clonotype. The chain recombines TRBV12-3 or TRBV12-4 with TRBJ1-1; no reliable D call. The CDR3 is 14 amino acids. V shed 2 bases and J shed 0 bases, with 7 bases lying between them. CDR3 region: CASSLNSMNTEAFF. CDR3 nucleotides: TGTGCCAGCAGTTTAAACAGCATGAACACTGAAGCTTTCTTT.

This clonotype showed up many times. The genes are TRBV6-2 or TRBV6-3 and TRBJ1-1, with TRBD1 matching 8 bases. Germline V CDR1 and CDR2: MNHEY, SVGEGT. The CDR3 is made up of 11 amino acids. The V and J ends lost 11 bases and 7 bases, in that order; junction bases with no gene match: 6. The CDR3 DNA follows: TGTGCCGGACAGGGTAGGCATGAAGCTTTCTTT. Translating it yields CAGQGRHEAFF.

This clonotype was counted only a few times. It is likely a read error, because the conserved phenylalanine at the end of the CDR3 is missing. V and J are TRBV30 and TRBJ1-3, with D perhaps TRBD1 (6 bases). The CDR3 loop spans 16 amino acids. The germline CDR1 and CDR2 sequences are GTSNPN and SVGIG (reference sequence). The V gene lost 0 bases and the J gene lost 4 bases, with 16 bases spanning the gap. The CDR3 coding sequence is TGTGCCTGGAGTGTACGAGGGGGTAGTTCGGGAAACACCATATATCTT. This encodes CAWSVRGGSSGNTIYL.

This clonotype is a singleton in its sample. A read error is possible here, since a much larger clone lies one base away. CDR3 loop: CASSESASGTHPGTQYF. CDR3 DNA: TGCGCCAGCAGTGAGTCGGCTAGCGGGACCCACCCAGGGACCCAGTACTTC. This rearrangement joins TRBV5-1 to TRBJ2-5, with 9 nucleotides matching TRBD2. Germline loops: CDR1 SGHRS, CDR2 YFSETQ. The trim removed 5 bases at V and 7 bases at J, leaving 18 bases unmatched. The CDR3 is made up of 17 amino acids. The full variable domain, its missing parts supplied by reference TRBV5-1 and TRBJ2-5, is KAGVTQTPRYLIKTRGQQVTLSCSPISGHRSVSWYQQTPGQGLQFLFEYFSETQRNKGNFPGRFSGRQFSNSRSEMNVSTLELGDSALYLCASSESASGTHPGTQYFGPGTRLLVL.

The chain uses TRBV9 and TRBJ2-5; 9 bases map to TRBD2. In germline, CDR1 is SGDLS, CDR2 YYNGEE. The CDR3 has 16 amino acids. The V gene end was trimmed by 2 bases and the J gene end by 2 bases; junction bases not matched to a gene: 7. The CDR3: CASSVAGGRLQETQYF. As DNA, the CDR3 is TGTGCCAGCAGCGTGGCGGGAGGGCGCTTACAAGAGACCCAGTACTTC.

About this clonotype: The CDR3 end shows no conserved phenylalanine or tryptophan, and so a read error is likely. This chain links TRBV7-7 with TRBJ1-5; D not resolved. This CDR3 region has 12 residues. CDR1 is SSHAT and CDR2 is FNYEAQ in the germline V gene (reference sequence). CDR3 amino acids: CASSLFSQPQHL. DNA of the CDR3: TGTGCTAGCAGCCTCTTTTCACAGCCCCAGCATCTT.

The chain is built from TRBV7-2 and TRBJ2-1; the D is unclear. V was clipped by 5 bases and J by 0 bases, with 11 bases between them. This CDR3 contains 15 residues. CDR1 is SGHTA, CDR2 FQGNSA, per germline. This CDR3 is CASSMTRSSYNEQFF. In nucleotides, the CDR3 is TGTGCCAGCAGCATGACAAGGAGCTCCTACAATGAGCAGTTCTTC.

This clonotype was recorded at least ten times. The chain joins TRBV6-1 to TRBJ2-7; 10 nucleotides align to TRBD2. Trimming took 3 bases from V and 6 from J; bases not matched to a gene: 2. The CDR3 sequence is 13 residues long. The germline V gene encodes CDR1 MNHNS and CDR2 SASEGT. CDR3 protein: CASSDGLAVEQYF. CDR3 sequence (DNA): TGTGCCAGCAGTGACGGACTAGCGGTCGAGCAGTACTTC.

This clonotype was counted at least ten times. This chain uses TRBV13 with TRBJ2-5, with D perhaps being TRBD1 or TRBD2 (5 bases each). V gave up 7 bases and J gave up 5 bases, with 14 bases separating them. Looked up from germline, CDR1 is PRHDT and CDR2 is FYEKMQ (reference sequence). The CDR3 has 13 amino acids. CDR3 residues: CASTSGHGETQYF. DNA for the CDR3: TGTGCCAGCACGAGCGGACACGGGGAGACCCAGTACTTC.

The V gene is TRBV6-1, the J gene TRBJ2-7; 8 bases are shared with TRBD2. This CDR3 is built from 16 residues. The V segment lost 3 bases and the J segment 4 bases; nucleotides outside the gene matches: 11. Germline CDR1 MNHNS, CDR2 SASEGT. The CDR3 reads CASSDALAGGTYEQYF. For the CDR3, the DNA is TGTGCCAGCAGTGACGCCCTAGCGGGTGGTACTTACGAGCAGTACTTC.

This clonotype was counted only a few times. The rearrangement links TRBV20-1 to TRBJ1-1, with 7 bases matching TRBD1. The CDR3 loop spans 15 amino acids. The J segment lost 6 bases and the V segment lost 5 bases, leaving 15 bases of the junction unmatched. Germline lookup yields CDR1 DFQATT and CDR2 SNEGSKA (reference sequence). CDR3 in DNA: TGCAGTGCTCAAAACGCTGGGACAGTGGGACCTGAAGCTTTCTTT. Translating gives CSAQNAGTVGPEAFF.

The chain recombines TRBV7-6 with TRBJ2-7; a possible D gene is TRBD1 (6 bases). Trimming stripped 2 bases from V and 5 bases from J, with 16 bases between. This CDR3 is 15 amino acids long. CDR1 and CDR2 from the germline V gene are SGHVS and FNYEAQ. The CDR3 loop reads CASSLRGGTADEQYF. CDR3 nucleotide sequence: TGTGCCAGCAGCTTACGTGGGGGCACGGCGGACGAGCAGTACTTC.

This clonotype occurred a few times. The CDR3 DNA reads as TGTGCCAGCAGCTTACAGGCGGGAGTCCCCCCCTACGAGCAGTACTTC. It translates to CASSLQAGVPPYEQYF. This chain joins TRBV7-2 and TRBJ2-7; 7 bases fit TRBD2. This CDR3 spans 16 amino acids. The trim removed 2 bases at V and 2 bases at J, leaving 9 bases unmatched. Looked up from germline, CDR1 is SGHTA and CDR2 is FQGNSA.